This TCR beta chain appears in the sequencing data of a study of cytomegalovirus exposure and HLA in healthy donors (dated by TCRdb to about 2017). At the level of the whole study: According to an earlier analysis of around 600 of the donors, about 179 million T cells yielded 117 million unique TCR beta sequences and approximately 300 Gb of sequence data. Approximately 300 gigabases of sequencing data and approximately 91 million unique TCR sequences made up an early release that covered approximately 650 HLA-typed donors. Among the roughly 380 genotyped donors, around 81% belonged to the genetic ancestry cluster associated with self-reported Caucasian donors. The study aimed to test whether cataloging public T cell receptors could reveal signatures of past pathogen exposure. The study used immunosequencing to profile the T cell repertoires of approximately 690 subjects and linked those repertoires to cytomegalovirus serostatus. Besides the first cohort of 666 subjects, a separate validation cohort made up of over a hundred different subjects was used. The study combined high-throughput TCR immunosequencing, statistical association of individual TCRs with disease status, and machine learning to predict cytomegalovirus infection status. In a later analysis, previously published TCR beta repertoires from 666 donors were re-analyzed and high-resolution HLA genotyping was added so that TCR occurrence patterns could be studied. The later analysis used no new phenotypic data to find candidate immune exposures, relying instead on TCR beta sequences and their occurrence across donors. An earlier analysis of 587 of the donors applied high-throughput TCR beta sequencing to assess whether each TCR beta V gene segment acted as functional or pseudogenic. Donor age, sex, ethnicity and CMV serostatus were compiled together with the repertoire data. A later genetic analysis used genome-wide SNP genotypes for about 55% of the 666 donors, treating that subset as a discovery cohort. Every repertoire in the discovery cohort had been generated on one and the same sequencing platform. Class I and class II HLA loci were covered by the typing at four-digit resolution. Typing coverage differed by locus: A, B, C, DRB1 and DQB1 were typed in roughly 620-630 donors, DQA1 in approximately 520, DPA1 in over 600, and DPB1 in 472. Roughly five DR-DQ haplotypes were treated as single units for association and clustering because of strong linkage in the cohort. Among 350 to 400 genotyped donors of the cohort, an average of around 240,000 unique TCR beta nucleotide sequences were sequenced per donor, roughly 20% of them non-productive. Study-wide findings and limitations: A later analysis found that HLA-associated TCR beta chains were more clonally expanded and had lower generation probabilities than equally common non-associated chains. CMV serostatus was the only immune exposure information available for the cohort. The 87-base-pair reads could not distinguish some IMGT-functional V segments, including TRBV6-2 and TRBV6-3, so those segments were excluded. According to a later analysis, TCR association rates differed among HLA loci, with DRB1 alleles showing the most associated TCRs and HLA-C alleles showing the fewest. The sequencing pipeline was judged likely to have produced a cluster of highly shared sequence variants as a technical artifact. An association between a missense DCLRE1C variant and V-gene and J-gene trimming of TCR beta chains was found in a later genetic analysis and replicated in an independent cohort. The study gave a list of under 200 TCR beta chains associated with cytomegalovirus. Sequencing depth was assumed to be roughly uniform across donors in the presence/absence analyses, though that assumption may not hold. A further reported finding was that TCR beta sequences accurately predicted the HLA-A and HLA-B alleles for most subjects in the first cohort. HLA typing was unavailable for some donors at each locus, so association tests used only the typed subset. Strong co-occurrence of HLA alleles, especially DR and DQ, made assigning TCR associations to individual alleles difficult. A later genetic analysis reported fewer N-insertions in productive TCRs among donors in an Asian-associated ancestry cluster than the 666-donor mean. Because counts were too low, about 18 rarely observed V segments, including chromosome 9 orphons, were left out of the earlier analysis of 500 to 650 of the donors. According to a later analysis, parvovirus B19, influenza, CMV and Epstein-Barr virus appeared linked to several top co-occurrence clusters. Broadly in line with IMGT annotations, most TCR beta V segments showed up in productive rearrangements about 87% or about 30% of the time in an earlier analysis of several hundred of the donors. Correlated functional status among segregating V segments might reflect linkage disequilibrium, but an unknown experimental factor could not be ruled out. The authors suggested that the approach could potentially be generalized to other disease states and immunological phenotypes. In this cohort, only TCR beta chains were sequenced, and detectable features were limited by the absence of alpha or paired-chain data. Most TCR sequences were observed very rarely across donors, whereas some public TCRs were present in many individuals. In a later analysis, 15,000 to 20,000 TCR beta sequences were associated with specific HLA alleles at a false discovery rate of 0.05. The classifier was reported to diagnose cytomegalovirus status with high specificity and sensitivity in both the original cohort and the validation cohort. In vitro tests confirmed that a few of the cytomegalovirus-associated TCR beta chains recognize cytomegalovirus antigens. Most CMV-associated TCR beta chains appeared to be HLA-restricted in a later analysis, and the HLA associations seemed to be driven largely by CMV exposure.

The junction shows trimming of 5 bases on V and 4 bases on J, plus 14 bases between the germline ends. The CDR3, from cysteine to phenylalanine, totals 14 residues. Solely the CDR3 DNA is kept, with 42 bases framed from the first base. The germline V gene supplies CDR1 SGHVS and CDR2 FQNEAQ. The library was generated by the immunoSEQ multiplex PCR assay. The multiplex PCR relied on a mix of 60 forward primers for TCR Vbeta segments and 13 reverse primers for TCR Jbeta segments. Amplification of the CDR3 region of rearranged TCR beta genes was performed with a multiplex PCR assay on genomic DNA. Amplified TCR beta libraries were sequenced as 87-base-pair reads on the Illumina HiSeq System. Turning to the authors' computational methods: A later analysis counted approximately 84 million unique TCR beta chains across the 600 to 850 repertoires, and about 10 million of these chains were shared by at least two donors. To remove PCR and sequencing errors, raw reads were error-corrected and collapsed into unique sequences using a nearest-neighbor algorithm that merged closely related sequences. Alignment of CDR3 sequences to IMGT reference sequences was used to assign V, D and J gene segments. For a sequence to be retained, at least a six-nucleotide match to both a V gene segment and a J gene segment was required. A rearrangement was called productive if the CDR3 had no stop codons and remained in frame with V and J, and every other rearrangement was called non-productive. Following IMGT convention, CDR3 was defined as the stretch from the second conserved V-encoded cysteine to the conserved J-encoded phenylalanine. The earlier analysis of roughly 590 of the donors excluded sequences that lacked an unambiguous match to a single V gene segment. An earlier analysis of approximately 590 of the donors called V segments functional above 56.7% productive rearrangements and segregating when the between-donor standard deviation exceeded 5%. A statistical classification framework was built for diagnosing cytomegalovirus status from the catalog of TCR beta chain sequences. V and J gene assignment, in a later analysis, came from comparing TCR nucleotide sequences with IMGT/GENE-DB human TR gene sequences. In a later analysis, CDR3 sequences and most-parsimonious VDJ recombination scenarios were assigned using the TCRdist pipeline. In a later analysis, every TCR beta chain was defined by the combination of its CDR3 amino acid sequence and its V-gene family, and reads without a unique V-gene family were dropped. A later analysis removed several hundred highly shared, low-generation-probability nucleotide sequences to deal with suspected cross-contamination and a sequencing artifact. In a later analysis, a clonal expansion index for each public chain was calculated from normalized within-repertoire ranks of inferred template counts. In a later analysis, generation probabilities were computed with a VDJ recombination model fitted to out-of-frame rearrangements, and the resulting probabilities were checked against IGoR. Hypergeometric tests were used in a later analysis to score TCR-TCR, TCR-HLA and TCR-CMV co-occurrence, with a repertoire-size bias correction applied to the TCR pairs. In a later analysis, false discovery rates were estimated by permuting HLA or CMV assignments 20 times. A later analysis grouped co-occurring TCRs with DBSCAN, adding TCRdist sequence similarity when clustering within HLA-allele-positive subsets. Repertoires with fewer than 30,000 or more than 120,000 public chains, plus five repertoires with anomalous nucleotide sharing, were excluded from co-occurrence clustering. TCRdb retrieved this table from immuneACCESS and kept in-frame rearrangements only. Not all clones are present; in checked studies, unresolved V genes account for under half, and no reason is known for the remainder. That table gives V, J and clone size, and the DNA gave D and trimming. The sample table records tens of thousands of clones. About 8% of the sample rests with the top ten.

The cohort comprised some 730 healthy bone marrow donors. At the time of sampling, every cohort member was nominally healthy, though immune exposures that went unrecorded were likely present. The donor was CMV seronegative and belonged to the group of around 400 seronegative cohort members. A peripheral blood sample was provided by each donor, and peripheral blood mononuclear cells were used for TCR beta sequencing. The Qiagen DNeasy Blood Extraction Kit was used to extract genomic DNA from the blood cell samples. A note on this clone: Its antigen is unknown.

The receptor's source is a male donor in good health and CMV-seronegative. The rearranged chain carries TRBV7-8 and TRBJ1-2; possibly the D gene is TRBD1, per 5 matching bases. Specimen: PBMCs. The CDR3 region reads CASSPRTRLYGYTF. DNA sequence: TGTGCCAGCAGCCCCAGGACAAGGCTCTATGGCTACACCTTC.